This paragraph reports one TCR beta chain. This clonotype was found many times. Its specific antigen is unknown. No base quality information exists; no much larger clone differs at one position. To prepare the library, 5' RACE was applied. The instrument was an Illumina HiSeq 2000. A universal primer binding site was introduced by template switching, and a unique molecular identifier was present in the final cDNA, enabling accurate counting of TCR cDNA molecules. First-strand cDNA for TCR alpha and beta chains was synthesized from specific primers in the conserved constant-segment region. To control for contamination, every cDNA library was double barcoded, receiving both a SMART-Mk sample barcode and Illumina barcodes. Two successive PCR steps introduced TruSeq adapter sequences along with Illumina sample barcodes. TCR alpha and beta cDNA libraries were sequenced on the Illumina HiSeq platform with custom primers. Per the source publication's procedure: Raw reads were processed with MiGEC to extract unique molecular identifiers, and MiXCR was used to determine CDR3 positions. For each individual, recombination models were inferred using an EM algorithm with the repgenHMM and IGoR tools. Shared clonotypes were analyzed with the tcR package in R, and sharing was normalized by the product of cloneset sizes. To study raw recombination free of thymic and clonal selection effects, out-of-frame nonproductive sequences were analyzed. TCRdb handled the public reads itself, with Q25 trimming in fastp and clone calling in MiXCR, and kept productive beta chains. Each CDR3 protein appears once, grouped with its most common genes and DNA. TCRdb's processing, not the authors', yielded these V and J calls. The sample includes around 480,000 distinct CDR3 sequences, with 13% to 15% observed a single time. The ten most abundant clones make up 0.52% of the sample.

Every donor in the study was a healthy Caucasian. Three pairs of female monozygotic twins, all aged about 18 to 29 years, were included in the twin cohort. CD4+ and CD8+ T cell populations were isolated with positive isolation kits from Invitrogen. This record belongs to a study of identical twins (dated by TCRdb to 2015 to 2016). As for the study more broadly: TCR alpha and beta repertoires from monozygotic twins, unrelated adults of various ages and cord blood were deep-sequenced to test whether fetal clonotypes persist. To rule out contamination, replicate twin experiments were performed at different times with different library preparation protocols.

The germline V gene provides CDR1 LGHNA and CDR2 YSLEER. V is cut by 0 bases and J by 3 bases, and the space between the germline ends is 11 bases. There are 15 amino acids in the CDR3, from cysteine to phenylalanine inclusive. Only the CDR3 DNA is retained, 45 bases long and in frame from the first base. Study-wide conclusions, independent of this receptor: Fewer insertions were carried by abundant cord blood beta clonotypes; a weaker similar trend was observed in young adult naive repertoires, while no such trend was observed in memory repertoires. Excess twin sharing in beta out-of-frame sequences was weaker because fewer shared sequences lowered the signal-to-noise ratio. Because the same donors could not be followed over many years, the conclusions relied on cross-sectional statistical analysis. Out-of-frame TCR alpha sharing in monozygotic twins was systematically underestimated by recombination models, whereas sharing between unrelated individuals was in agreement with the recombination models. Zero-insertion analyses could be partly confounded by invariant T cells such as MAIT and iNKT, though diverse VJ usage argued against such confounding for most clonotypes. Compared with coincidental sharing between unrelated individuals, an excess of low generation-probability sequences was observed among out-of-frame TCR alpha sequences shared between twins.

Another study also made use of these data, one on yellow fever vaccine responses in identical twins. That second report states: The authors reported that the T cell response to vaccination in identical twins appeared partly convergent and partly personalized. In the study, vaccine-responding T cell clones were precisely tracked in identical twins.

The sample taken for sequencing was CD4+ T cells sorted from blood. Here the chain combines TRBV4-3 and TRBJ2-5; the D region possibly corresponds to TRBD1 (6 bases align). This clonotype was obtained from a woman younger than 30 in good health. The sequenced DNA: TGCGCCAGCAGCCAAGAAGGCAGGGGCGAAGAGACCCAGTACTTC. This yields the protein CASSQEGRGEETQYF.